This entry features one TCR beta chain sequence. This clonotype was counted ten times or more. Its binding antigen is unknown. Within one base of it there is no much larger clone, and no base qualities were kept. The data stem from a study of T cell repertoires in cytomegalovirus infection (dated 2019 in TCRdb). Study-level background: Donor HLA type was relevant to the analysis, as public TCR beta signatures indicated carriage of CMV infection together with the matching HLA type.

Taken from the germline V gene, the CDR1 and CDR2 loops are SGHTA and FQGNSA. Counted from cysteine to phenylalanine, this CDR3 has 14 amino acids. Solely the CDR3 DNA is kept, with 42 bases framed from the first base. V lost 2 bases and J lost 2 bases, and the count of bases not matched to a germline gene is 3. The research as a whole found: In the ex vivo response, HLA-C-restricted CMV-specific TCR beta clonotypes were dominant, and in two of eight donors the single most frequent clonotype came from this HLA-C-restricted group. In both this cohort and an independent roughly 350-donor cohort, the cumulative frequency of public TCR beta family members distinguished carriers of CMV infection plus the relevant HLA type.

TCRdb lists the instrument as Illumina HiSeq 1500. Using fastp at Q25 and MiXCR, TCRdb reprocessed the public reads and kept productive beta chains. Merged by CDR3 protein, the rows form single entries marked with the most common genes and DNA. The sample data list approximately 500,000 distinct CDR3 sequences, and 26% of these were observed just once. The top ten clonotypes cover around 14% of the sample. The material sequenced was PBMCs. The TCR sequence derives from a human donor in good health (CMV status not recorded). Some clones in this sample may be carry-over from other donors' samples. The V and J segments used are TRBV7-2 and TRBJ2-7, and 7 junctional nucleotides match TRBD2. The CDR3 reads as follows: CASSLPAGTYEQYF. The sequenced DNA is TGTGCCAGCAGCTTACCAGCGGGAACCTACGAGCAGTACTTC.